Reported below is one TCR beta chain. No cognate antigen has been identified for it. No base-level quality is on record; no much larger clone is a single base apart. CD8 naive samples were obtained by positive selection for CCR7 among CD45RO-negative cells, yielding a CD45RA+CCR7+ population from which TemRA cells were excluded. Healthy HIV-negative adults with no recently reported acute infections or vaccinations were included as donors. Only Caucasian adults living in Nashville, Tennessee, USA were represented among the donors. Blood was collected by leukapheresis, and PBMCs were isolated by Ficoll-Histopaque density gradient centrifugation and then cryopreserved in liquid nitrogen vapor phase. Analytical flow cytometry was used to check the purity and quantity of each magnetically sorted T cell population. Each sorted fraction had its genomic DNA isolated and then quantified by UV absorbance on a Nanodrop 2000c.

The CDR3 holds 14 amino acids from the cysteine to the phenylalanine. Of all the DNA, just the CDR3 is kept, 42 bases in frame from base 1. Trimming removed 5 bases from V and 2 bases from J, leaving 9 bases between the germline ends. Sequences SGHTA (CDR1) and FQGNSA (CDR2) are obtained from the germline V gene. Using the deep immunoSEQ assay, TCR CDR3 regions were amplified from genomic DNA by multiplex PCR. Extracted genomic DNA from each cell subset was spread evenly across all wells of several immunoSEQ 96-well plates, with each plate serving as a replicate. For sorted subsets, each replicate PCR was loaded with about 0.2 ug genomic DNA, equivalent to 25,000 to 35,000 T cell genomes. The purified libraries were quantified using a Qubit 3.0 fluorometer, sized with a Bioanalyzer 2100, and then quantified again using the KAPA Library Quantification kit. A separate single-read 150-cycle Illumina NextSeq 550 flow cell was used to sequence each immunoSEQ 96-well plate. The original methods were these. Because the immunoSEQ output included only junctional sequences and no quality scores, the filtering could not be the same as the filtering used for full-length reads. Sequences were annotated with PyIR, a Python wrapper for IgBLAST v1.9, using IMGT germline references to assign V/J genes and CDR3. Reads were removed for weak V/J assignments (E-value above 1e-6), missing CDR3, stop codons, out-of-frame junctions, or ambiguous translated residues. A V3J clonotype was defined by an identical inferred V gene, J gene, and CDR3 amino acid sequence. To compute the percentage overlap between repertoires, the number of shared unique clonotypes was divided by the size of the smaller repertoire. Richness of each repertoire was evaluated using RTK rarefaction, the Chao1 estimator, and Recon v2.1 estimates of unobserved clonotypes. Generation probabilities were computed with OLGA for all TCRbeta clonotypes obtained by the gDNA method from a few donors. TCRdb retrieved this table from immuneACCESS and kept in-frame rearrangements only. Not all clones are present; in checked studies, unresolved V genes account for under half, and no reason is known for the remainder. V and J calls and clone size are as listed in that table; D and trimming were resolved from the DNA. This sample holds some 2,100,000 clones; roughly 91% were observed only once. Around 1.7% of the sample is held by the ten biggest clonotypes.

The entry originates in a study of shared clonotypes between healthy human individuals (dated by TCRdb to 2019 to 2021). About the full investigation: The cohort comprised a couple of women and three men aged 18 to 49 years. Blood TCR repertoires of 5 or 6 healthy adults were deeply sequenced to estimate repertoire size and the extent of clonotype sharing between individuals. Per donor, leukapheresis produced somewhere between about 0.8 and 9 billion PBMCs. Different laboratories and diverse techniques were used to prepare libraries and sequence TCR repertoires, to increase sequencing depth and limit assay-specific biases. For each donor, three plates each were used for CD4 naive and CD4 memory, two plates were used for CD8 naive, and one plate was used for CD8 memory. General conclusions and limits of the study: Compared with non-shared clonotypes, clonotypes shared by all four sorted-subset donors had higher generation probabilities. Even with the large sequencing depth, rarefaction of the sorted-subset datasets indicated that sequencing was incomplete. The small number of donors limited the genetic and exposure-history diversity represented. Naive subsets generally had larger estimated clonotype richness than memory subsets did. Pairwise subsampling led to the expectation that sequencing depth would affect the degree of clonotype sharing among donors. Sampling was restricted to blood, and TCR repertoires in tissues likely differ from the TCR repertoires found in blood. Approximately 5% of naive CD4, 3.5% of naive CD8, about 2.5% of memory CD4, and 0.4% of memory CD8 clonotypes were shared across four donors.

Sequenced input: naive CD8+ T cells from PBMCs. The intended sense of this specimen's cell subset or site label: CD45RA+CCR7+. This chain joins TRBV7-2 to TRBJ1-4; no D gene call is confident. The TCR originated in a man between 18 and 35 years old in good health. Some clones in this sample may be carry-over from other donors' samples. The CDR3 region: CASSQTGTNEKLFF. The DNA sequence reads TGTGCCAGCAGCCAAACGGGGACTAATGAAAAACTGTTTTTT. The full variable domain, with segments outside the CDR3 supplied by the reference TRBV7-2 and TRBJ1-4 proteins, appears as GAGVSQSPSNKVTEKGKDVELRCDPISGHTALYWYRQSLGQGLEFLIYFQGNSAPDKSGLPSDRFSAERTGGSVSTLTIQRTQQEDSAVYLCASSQTGTNEKLFFGSGTQLSVL.